The 9 T cell receptor beta chains below were found in one sample sequenced in a study of T cell responses to AZD1222 COVID-19 vaccine. The protocol was immunoSEQ multiplex PCR, while the TCRdb copy is restricted to in-frame clones and leaves out a portion. Of some 120,000 clones in the sample, 88% were seen once. The specimen was peripheral blood, collected on day 0 of AZD1222 vaccination. All receptors derive from an adult in good health.

The gene calls are TRBV18 and TRBJ2-7, with D possibly being TRBD1 or TRBD2 (5 bases each). CDR1 and CDR2 from the germline V gene are KGHSH and LQKENI. There are 14 residues in the CDR3. V was pared by 6 bases and J by 3 bases, with 15 bases between. The CDR3 DNA sequence: TGTGCCAGCTCCCCGGGGCTAGTTAACTACGAGCAGTACTTC. Translating gives CASSPGLVNYEQYF.

This sequence joins TRBV11-2 and TRBJ1-4; no clear D. This CDR3 region has 14 residues. Trimming removed 4 bases at V and 0 bases at J, with 6 bases between. CDR1 and CDR2 from the germline V gene are SGHAT and FQNNGV. CDR3 in amino acids: CASSYSATNEKLFF. The CDR3 nucleotides are TGTGCCAGCAGCTACAGTGCAACTAATGAAAAACTGTTTTTT.

The CDR3 DNA sequence: TGTGCCAGCAGCTTGGAAGATACGCAGTATTTT. Its translation: CASSLEDTQYF. This chain connects TRBV5-6 to TRBJ2-3; no definite D call. This CDR3 is built from 11 residues. Germline lookup yields CDR1 SGHDT and CDR2 YYEEEE. Trimming removed 0 bases at V and 5 bases at J, with 1 base between.

The rearrangement links TRBV19 to TRBJ2-2, with D uncertain. Germline values: CDR1 LNHDA, CDR2 SQIVND (reference sequence). This CDR3 has 15 amino acids. The V gene lost 6 bases and the J gene lost 5 bases, with 16 bases spanning the gap. The CDR3 sequence is CASSQAPLWTGELFF. CDR3 coding DNA: TGTGCCAGTAGCCAGGCCCCGCTTTGGACCGGGGAGCTGTTTTTT.

The V gene is TRBV5-4, the J gene TRBJ1-2; 12 bases line up with TRBD1. Germline V gene data show CDR1 as SGHNT and CDR2 as YYREEE (reference sequence). The CDR3 is made up of 15 amino acids. V gave up 5 bases and J gave up 8 bases; unmatched junction bases: 10. The CDR3 is CASRNTGTGGVGYTF. Written as DNA, the CDR3 is TGTGCCAGCAGAAATACCGGGACAGGGGGCGTCGGCTACACCTTC. Looking up the rest from reference TRBV5-4 and TRBJ1-2 gives the full variable domain: ETGVTQSPTHLIKTRGQQVTLRCSSQSGHNTVSWYQQALGQGPQFIFQYYREEENGRGNFPPRFSGLQFPNYSSELNVNALELDDSALYLCASRNTGTGGVGYTFGSGTRLTVV.

This chain links TRBV19 with TRBJ1-5, with no clear D. This CDR3 region has 16 residues. V lost 5 bases and J lost 1, with 15 bases in between. Germline CDR1 and CDR2: LNHDA and SQIVND (reference sequence). CDR3 sequence reads: CASSPTPGRSNQPQHF. The CDR3 coding sequence is TGTGCCAGTAGTCCCACCCCAGGACGGAGCAATCAGCCCCAGCATTTT.

CDR3 residues: CASSSQEGHGYEQYF. The CDR3 DNA is TGTGCCAGCAGTTCCCAGGAGGGACATGGTTACGAGCAGTACTTC. This chain links TRBV28 with TRBJ2-7; D is tentatively TRBD1 or TRBD2 (6 bases each). The CDR3 consists of 15 residues. CDR1 and CDR2 (germline): MDHEN, SYDVKM. With 4 bases removed from V and 4 bases from J, the gap between germline ends came to 17 bases.

CDR3 amino acids: CASRATGNPTDTQYF. The CDR3 DNA follows: TGTGCCAGCAGGGCAACAGGGAATCCCACAGATACGCAGTATTTT. The chain combines TRBV9 with TRBJ2-3, with TRBD1 as a possible D gene (6 bases). Germline values: CDR1 SGDLS, CDR2 YYNGEE. This CDR3 has 15 residues. V dropped 5 bases and J dropped 2 bases, with 15 bases sitting between them.

Here the CDR3 reads CASSQTTGIGNTIYF. The CDR3 coding sequence is TGCGCCAGCAGCCAGACGACAGGTATTGGAAACACCATATATTTT. V is TRBV4-1 and J is TRBJ1-3; perhaps TRBD1 as D (6 bases). Germline V gene data show CDR1 as MGHRA and CDR2 as YSYEKL. The CDR3 extends over 15 amino acids. V shed 3 bases and J shed 3 bases, with 12 bases lying between them.